This T cell receptor (beta chain) derives from a study of T cells in Graves' hyperthyroidism and ophthalmopathy. The TCR beta CDR3 regions underwent amplification using RNA transcripts as the source. HTBI primers were employed in a first-round RT-PCR of the TCR CDR3. TCRdb re-called the multiplex PCR reads through MiXCR, storing one row per CDR3 protein. The table shows a few hundred thousand distinct CDR3 sequences, with less than 15% occurring only once. Study-wide findings and caveats: Separating ophthalmopathy from stable hyperthyroidism was achieved by a 13 V-J model.

A word on this clonotype: What it binds is unknown.

Disease duration under 2 months; hyperthyroidism patients were aged 18 to 65. PBMCs came from roughly 10 ml fresh peripheral blood. Trimming took 1 base from V and 3 from J, leaving 11 bases between them. Looked up from germline, CDR1 is SNHLY and CDR2 is FYNNEI. The CDR3 length is 15 residues. This TCR was sampled from a young woman with Graves' hyperthyroidism. Sequenced: blood. V gene TRBV2 combines with J gene TRBJ2-3, with no clear D. CDR3 loop: CASSEGTPGTDTQYF. The CDR3 coding sequence is TGTGCCAGCAGTGAAGGTACCCCTGGAACAGATACGCAGTATTTT.